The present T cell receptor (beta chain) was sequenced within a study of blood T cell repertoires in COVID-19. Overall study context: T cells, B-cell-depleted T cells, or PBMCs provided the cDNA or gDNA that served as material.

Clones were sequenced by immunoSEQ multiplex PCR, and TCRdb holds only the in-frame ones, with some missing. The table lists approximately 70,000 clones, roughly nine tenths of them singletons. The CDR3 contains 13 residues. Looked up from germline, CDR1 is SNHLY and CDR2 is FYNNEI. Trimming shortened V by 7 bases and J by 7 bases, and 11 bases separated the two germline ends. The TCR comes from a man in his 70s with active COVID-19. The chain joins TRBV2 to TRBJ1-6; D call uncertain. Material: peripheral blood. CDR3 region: CASTEGRNSPLHF. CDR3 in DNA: TGTGCCAGCACCGAGGGTCGGAATTCACCCCTCCACTTT.